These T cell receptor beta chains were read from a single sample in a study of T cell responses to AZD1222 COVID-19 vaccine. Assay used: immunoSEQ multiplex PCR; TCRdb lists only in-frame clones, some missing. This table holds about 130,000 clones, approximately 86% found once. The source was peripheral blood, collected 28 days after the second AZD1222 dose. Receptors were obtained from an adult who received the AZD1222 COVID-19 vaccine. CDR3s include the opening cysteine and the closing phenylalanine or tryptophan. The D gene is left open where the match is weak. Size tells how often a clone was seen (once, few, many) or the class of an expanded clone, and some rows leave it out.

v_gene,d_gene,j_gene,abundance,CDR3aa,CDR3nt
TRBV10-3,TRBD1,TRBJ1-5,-,CAISERGPGEGNQPQHF,TGTGCCATCAGTGAGAGGGGGCCAGGGGAGGGCAATCAGCCCCAGCATTTT
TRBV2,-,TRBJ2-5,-,CASRADQETQYF,TGTGCCAGCAGGGCAGATCAAGAGACCCAGTACTTC
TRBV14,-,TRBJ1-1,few,CASSLVTGGWFMNTEAFF,TGTGCCAGCAGCCTCGTCACAGGCGGATGGTTCATGAACACTGAAGCTTTCTTT
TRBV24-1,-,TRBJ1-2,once,CATSDGRYGYTF,TGTGCCACCAGTGACGGACGGTATGGCTACACCTTC
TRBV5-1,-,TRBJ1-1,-,CASSLGQLYATPTEAFF,TGCGCCAGCAGCTTGGGGCAGCTTTATGCAACCCCCACTGAAGCTTTCTTT
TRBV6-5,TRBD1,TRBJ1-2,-,CASSRYGDRGYGYTF,TGTGCCAGCAGTCGCTACGGGGACAGGGGATATGGCTACACCTTC
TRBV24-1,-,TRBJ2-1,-,CATSGRRTIHEQFF,TGTGCCACCAGTGGCCGCCGGACTATTCATGAGCAGTTCTTC
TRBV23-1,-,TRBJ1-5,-,CATPRADHSNQPQHF,TGCGCCACCCCACGGGCAGATCATAGCAATCAGCCCCAGCATTTT
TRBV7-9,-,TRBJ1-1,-,CASSTQGNTEAFF,TGTGCCAGCAGCACACAGGGAAATACTGAAGCTTTCTTT
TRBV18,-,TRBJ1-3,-,CASAGGLDSGNTIYF,TGTGCCTCGGCGGGCGGACTTGATTCTGGAAACACCATATATTTT
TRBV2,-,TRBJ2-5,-,CASRAWTEQETQYF,TGTGCCAGCAGGGCTTGGACAGAGCAAGAGACCCAGTACTTC
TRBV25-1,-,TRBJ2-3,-,CASRRGLGPDTQYF,TGTGCCAGCAGGCGGGGCCTTGGGCCGGATACGCAGTATTTT
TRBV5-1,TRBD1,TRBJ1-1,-,CASSQQGAEAFF,TGCGCCAGCAGCCAACAGGGGGCTGAAGCTTTCTTT
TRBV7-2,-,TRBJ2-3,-,CASSHGLTATSTDTQYF,TGTGCCAGCAGCCATGGATTGACAGCGACTAGCACAGATACGCAGTATTTT
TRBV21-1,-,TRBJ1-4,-,CASTPLGTGALATNEKLFF,TGTGCCAGCACCCCCCTAGGGACAGGGGCGCTCGCAACTAATGAAAAACTGTTTTTT
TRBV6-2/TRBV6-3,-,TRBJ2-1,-,CASSYPGVQDEQFF,TGTGCCAGCAGTTACCCAGGTGTACAGGATGAGCAGTTCTTC
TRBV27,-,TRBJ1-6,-,CASRTVAGDNSPLHF,TGTGCCAGCAGGACGGTGGCAGGAGATAATTCACCCCTCCACTTT
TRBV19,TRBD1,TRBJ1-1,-,CASSNLVGQKNTEAFF,TGTGCCAGTAGTAATCTAGTGGGACAGAAGAACACTGAAGCTTTCTTT
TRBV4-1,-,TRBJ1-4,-,CASSWRRWEKLFF,TGCGCCAGCAGCTGGAGGAGGTGGGAAAAACTGTTTTTT
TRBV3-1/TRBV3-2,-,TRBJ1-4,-,CASSQWGPNEKLFF,TGTGCCAGCAGCCAATGGGGGCCTAATGAAAAACTGTTTTTT
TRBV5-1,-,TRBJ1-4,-,CASSTTTASNEKLFF,TGCGCCAGCAGCACGACGACAGCCTCTAATGAAAAACTGTTTTTT
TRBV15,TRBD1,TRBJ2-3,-,CATSRSDRVHSDTQYF,TGTGCCACCAGCAGAAGTGACAGGGTTCACTCAGATACGCAGTATTTT